This entry concerns a single T cell receptor (beta chain). This specimen belongs to a study of blood T cell repertoires in COVID-19. Measured with immunoSEQ multiplex PCR; TCRdb has only the in-frame clones, and not every one. The table has a few hundred thousand clones, 92% seen once. V lost 6 bases and J 14 bases, leaving 14 bases between the germline ends. This CDR3 is 11 amino acids long. The material sequenced was PBMCs or T cells enriched from blood (not recorded which). This receptor was identified in a woman aged 30 to 39 who had recovered from COVID-19. The chain recombines TRBV12-3 or TRBV12-4 with TRBJ2-1, with a tentative D call TRBD1 (6 bases). CDR3 bases: TGTGCCAGCAGATCTGGTGGGACAAAGTTCTTC. Translation: CASRSGGTKFF.